Below, 7 T cell receptor beta chains from the same sample are listed, as sequenced in a study of blood T cell repertoires in COVID-19. Produced via immunoSEQ multiplex PCR; TCRdb's table is partial and in-frame only. The sample carries around 110,000 clones, more than 75% recorded once. The sample taken for sequencing was peripheral blood. These TCRs come from a man in his forties or fifties with acute or convalescent COVID-19.

The chain combines TRBV30 with TRBJ1-4; perhaps TRBD1 as D (6 bases). V lost 3 bases to trimming and J lost 8 bases, with 19 bases between them. The CDR3 totals 15 residues. Germline-derived CDR1 and CDR2 are GTSNPN and SVGIG (reference sequence). Written as DNA, the CDR3 is TGTGCCTGGAGCACTCCAACAGGGAAGGGGGAAAAACTGTTTTTT. Its translation: CAWSTPTGKGEKLFF.

The chain couples TRBV5-1 to TRBJ1-1; 8 nucleotides align to TRBD1. The CDR3 is 15 amino acids. CDR1 is SGHRS, CDR2 YFSETQ, per germline. Losses at the gene ends were 4 bases for V and 7 bases for J; bases not matched to a gene: 12. The CDR3 sequence: CASSPYGTGEYEAFF. Written as DNA, the CDR3 is TGCGCCAGCAGCCCATATGGGACAGGAGAGTATGAAGCTTTCTTT.

V usage is TRBV12-3 or TRBV12-4 and J usage is TRBJ2-1; D not certain. V was pared by 1 base and J by 10 bases, with 8 bases between. The CDR3 covers 12 residues. CDR3 protein: CASSLDLWEQFF. In DNA, the CDR3 is TGTGCCAGCAGTTTAGACTTGTGGGAGCAGTTCTTC.

This chain links TRBV6-2 or TRBV6-3 with TRBJ1-1, with D possibly TRBD1 on 6 matching bases. The CDR3 is 14 residues long. Trimming cost V 6 bases and J 0 bases, with 11 bases left between them. Germline CDR1 MNHEY, CDR2 SVGEGT. The chain's CDR3 is CASSQGFVNTEAFF. The CDR3 DNA is TGTGCCAGCAGCCAGGGGTTTGTGAACACTGAAGCTTTCTTT.

V usage is TRBV10-2 and J usage is TRBJ2-1; 7 nucleotides line up with TRBD2. Per germline, CDR1 WSHSY and CDR2 SAAADI. V shed 4 bases and J 0 bases; nucleotides not matched to a gene: 0. The CDR3 is 14 residues long. The CDR3 region has the DNA TGCGCCAGCAGTGGGACTAGCTCCTACAATGAGCAGTTCTTC. Translating gives CASSGTSSYNEQFF.

The V call is TRBV11-2, the J call TRBJ2-3; maybe TRBD2 (7 bases). Germline CDR1 and CDR2: SGHAT and FQNNGV. The length of the CDR3 is 16 residues. V was clipped by 2 bases and J by 4 bases, with 16 bases between them. DNA for the CDR3: TGTGCCAGCAGCTTATGGTGGGGGGGCCGGGCAGATACGCAGTATTTT. This encodes CASSLWWGGRADTQYF.

This clone showed up just a few times. The rearrangement joins TRBV7-9 to TRBJ2-1; TRBD2 matches at 9 bases. Germline V gene lookup returns CDR1 SEHNR and CDR2 FQNEAQ (reference sequence). The CDR3 is made up of 15 amino acids. The trim removed 5 bases at V and 3 bases at J, leaving 5 bases unmatched. CDR3 DNA: TGTGCCAGCAGCCGTAGCGGGGGAAACTACAATGAGCAGTTCTTC. Its translation is CASSRSGGNYNEQFF.